Here is one TCR beta chain with its context. There is no known antigen for this receptor. No per-base quality is available; no much larger clone lies one base away. The entry originates in a study of T cell clones after liver transplantation (dated by TCRdb to about 2019). Context from the whole study: ITN030ST, the source of the samples, was a randomized trial that attempted immunosuppression withdrawal within 2 years of liver transplantation. Tolerance was defined as complete immunosuppression withdrawal for at least one year with no rise in liver enzymes beyond twice the upper limit of normal. Third party-reactive TCRbeta sequences from pre-transplant MLRs were also identified as an antigen-independent comparator for donor-reactive sequences. Donor-reactive T cell clones were identified by TCRbeta sequencing after a pre-transplant mixed lymphocyte reaction and then tracked in post-transplant blood. Of the eight recipients, a few were HCV-positive, while the remaining recipients had been transplanted for non-autoimmune, non-viral indications. Subjects received no induction therapy and standard immunosuppression until randomization at 12-24 months post-transplant. The studied cohort comprised 8 liver transplant recipients, 3 classified as tolerant and 5 as non-tolerant. Blood samples were collected pre-transplant, pre-randomization before withdrawal, and post-randomization after either full withdrawal or failed withdrawal.

General findings and caveats noted by the study authors: After accounting for repertoire turnover, donor-reactive detection was significantly reduced in 7 of 8 subjects for CD4 and 8 of 8 for CD8. Because no allograft tissue specimens were available, donor-reactive T cells may have migrated into the graft instead of being deleted. A significant post-transplant decrease in circulating donor-reactive CD4 TCRbeta sequences was observed in most of the 8 subjects, irrespective of tolerance or HCV status. Donor-reactive sequences decreased more than third party-reactive sequences, which suggests partial antigen-specific deletion that was not related to withdrawal success. In a couple of subjects, low numbers of available donor cells limited the measurable donor-reactive repertoire. The conclusions were preliminary, being limited by small, heterogeneous patient numbers and by non-standardized post-transplant time points.

High-throughput TCRbeta CDR3 sequencing of frozen genomic DNA was performed by immunoSEQ, with PCR amplification, mapping, bias correction and internal controls included. In the source study's methods: Only productive rearrangements were retained, with each unique TCRbeta sequence defined by its CDR3 nucleotide sequence together with its V and J gene. Donor-reactive sequences required at least 5-fold expansion in CFSE-low cells versus unstimulated pre-transplant cells and at least 0.01% frequency. Minimum frequency thresholds were set for each subject based on the unstimulated sample with the lowest template count, ensuring at least 90% detection power. Repertoire turnover was measured by Jensen-Shannon divergence between the top 1000 TCRbeta sequences post- and pre-transplant. Two-sided Fisher's exact tests were used to test for changes in how often donor-reactive sequences were detected. The table comes from immuneACCESS by way of TCRdb, which keeps in-frame sequences with V and J called. Part of the clones is missing from these tables; in studies checked, under half for an unresolved V gene and the rest for unknown reasons. D and trimming were read from the DNA, whereas the V and J calls and clone size are those reported in that table. Recorded for this sample are around 18,000 clones; over 75% of them occurred a single time. The top ten constitute approximately 12% of the sample.

CDR1 and CDR2 (LGHNA, YSLEER) derive from the germline V gene. V and J are truncated by 3 bases and 5 bases respectively, leaving an intervening sequence of 16 bases. Reading from cysteine to phenylalanine, the CDR3 counts 15 amino acids. The CDR3 DNA has 45 bases and is translated from base 1. Thawed unstimulated PBMCs were stained for CD3, CD4 and CD8 and FACS-sorted into CD3+CD4+ and CD3+CD8+ populations. Each of the 8 studied subjects was randomized to immunosuppression withdrawal. The Qiagen DNeasy Blood and Tissue Kit was used to isolate genomic DNA. This receptor was taken from a human patient who received a liver transplant. After a transplant, some T cells may have been passed on by the graft donor. Recombination connected TRBV4-3 to TRBJ1-2; the D segment could be TRBD1, given 5 matching bases. Specimen: CD8+ T cells from blood, collected roughly 3.5 years after liver transplant. This receptor has the CDR3 CASSHLADSLYGYTF. The nucleotides are TGCGCCAGCAGCCACCTAGCCGACAGCCTATATGGCTACACCTTC.